The 11 T cell receptor beta chains listed next were all sequenced from one sample in a study of cytomegalovirus exposure and HLA in healthy donors. With 60 Vbeta and 13 Jbeta primers, the PCR was carried out. Clones were read by immunoSEQ multiplex PCR, and TCRdb kept only the in-frame ones, dropping some. The sample lists around 200,000 clones, 65% to 80% occurring once. Sequenced: PBMCs. The source of these receptors is a middle-aged man in good health and CMV-seronegative.

V gene TRBV5-1 combines with J gene TRBJ1-4; TRBD1 might be the D (6 bases). V was clipped by 5 bases and J by 5 bases, with 13 bases between them. This CDR3 has 14 residues. Germline lookup yields CDR1 SGHRS and CDR2 YFSETQ. The CDR3 nucleotides read TGCGCCAGCAGGCTGGACAGCGGCAATGAAAAACTGTTTTTT. Amino acids: CASRLDSGNEKLFF.

This chain uses TRBV30 with TRBJ2-2, with D perhaps TRBD2 (6 bases). The CDR3 runs 13 residues. The V and J ends lost 0 bases and 5 bases respectively, with 7 bases between them. In germline, CDR1 is GTSNPN, CDR2 SVGIG (reference sequence). The DNA for the CDR3 is TGTGCCTGGAGTGTCGGGGGAACCGGGGAGCTGTTTTTT. This encodes CAWSVGGTGELFF.

The chain is built from TRBV28 and TRBJ2-7; the D gene is possibly TRBD1 (5 bases). V lost 6 bases and J 2 bases, leaving 17 bases between the germline ends. CDR3 length equals 15 residues. In germline, CDR1 is MDHEN, CDR2 SYDVKM. The DNA of the CDR3 is TGTGCCAGCAGCACCAGGGTTGGGCTTGCCTACGAGCAGTACTTC. Encoded protein: CASSTRVGLAYEQYF.

The CDR3 bases are TGTGCCAGCTCTCCAGCAGACTCCCGCCATGACCAGTACTTC. This encodes CASSPADSRHDQYF. The chain joins TRBV18 to TRBJ2-5; D unresolved. Germline CDR1 is KGHSH and CDR2 is LQKENI. The CDR3 extends over 14 amino acids. Trimming shortened V by 6 bases and J by 10 bases, and 21 bases separated the two germline ends.

This clone was observed once. This chain joins TRBV27 and TRBJ1-4; 7 nucleotides match TRBD1. The CDR3 length is 15 residues. With V trimmed by 5 bases and J by 2 bases, 5 bases remained unmatched. The germline V gene has CDR1 MNHEY and CDR2 SMNVEV (reference sequence). The CDR3 region is CASSPRGVTNEKLFF. The CDR3 coding sequence is TGTGCCAGCAGTCCCAGGGGGGTTACTAATGAAAAACTGTTTTTT.

The V call is TRBV2, the J call TRBJ1-5, with TRBD1 identical over 7 bases. CDR3 size: 14 residues. V was pared by 5 bases and J by 5 bases, with 6 bases of the junction left unmatched. Germline assignment: CDR1 SNHLY and CDR2 FYNNEI. CDR3 residues: CASSWDSRYQPQHF. CDR3 DNA sequence: TGTGCCAGCAGTTGGGACAGTCGATATCAGCCCCAGCATTTT.

Remarks on this clone: At one of its ends the junction is not consistent with the germline gene, which may arise from a read error. The chain recombines TRBV6-8 with TRBJ1-2; the D gene is possibly TRBD1 (6 bases). Looked up from germline, CDR1 is MNHGY and CDR2 is SAAAGT. The CDR3 spans 17 residues. The CDR3 region is CASMGGDTTSLNYGYTF. CDR3 in DNA: TGTGCCAGCATGGGGGGGGACACAACCTCTCTGAACTATGGCTACACTTTC.

V and J are TRBV19 and TRBJ1-1; 8 bases agree with TRBD1. V lost 4 bases to trimming and J lost 1 base; unmatched junction nucleotides: 2. Germline loops: CDR1 LNHDA, CDR2 SQIVND (reference sequence). This CDR3 has 14 amino acids. CDR3 DNA: TGTGCCAGTAGTAGAGACAGGGGGAACACTGAAGCTTTCTTT. Translation: CASSRDRGNTEAFF.

The J gene is TRBJ2-7, the V gene TRBV28; D call uncertain. Looked up from germline, CDR1 is MDHEN and CDR2 is SYDVKM. Trimming stripped 6 bases from V and 2 bases from J, with 2 bases between. There are 10 residues in the CDR3. The CDR3 bases are TGTGCCAGCAGCGCCTACGAGCAGTACTTC. This translates into CASSAYEQYF.

This chain links TRBV9 with TRBJ2-1; tentatively, D is TRBD2 (5 bases). The germline V gene encodes CDR1 SGDLS and CDR2 YYNGEE. Trimming pared 0 bases from V and 7 bases from J, leaving 14 bases between. This CDR3 is 15 amino acids long. The CDR3 coding sequence is TGTGCCAGCAGCGTAGATGGGAGACCCTCGAATGAGCAGTTCTTC. Its translation: CASSVDGRPSNEQFF.

This clone was observed a few times. The chain is built from TRBV4-3 and TRBJ2-1, with 10 bases identical to TRBD2. CDR1 LGHNA and CDR2 YSLEER come from the germline V gene. CDR3 length: 18 residues. Unmatched junction bases numbered 5, after V lost 0 bases and J lost 0 bases. The chain's CDR3 is CASSQDPSGGDSYNEQFF. DNA for the CDR3: TGCGCCAGCAGCCAAGATCCTAGCGGGGGTGACTCCTACAATGAGCAGTTCTTC.